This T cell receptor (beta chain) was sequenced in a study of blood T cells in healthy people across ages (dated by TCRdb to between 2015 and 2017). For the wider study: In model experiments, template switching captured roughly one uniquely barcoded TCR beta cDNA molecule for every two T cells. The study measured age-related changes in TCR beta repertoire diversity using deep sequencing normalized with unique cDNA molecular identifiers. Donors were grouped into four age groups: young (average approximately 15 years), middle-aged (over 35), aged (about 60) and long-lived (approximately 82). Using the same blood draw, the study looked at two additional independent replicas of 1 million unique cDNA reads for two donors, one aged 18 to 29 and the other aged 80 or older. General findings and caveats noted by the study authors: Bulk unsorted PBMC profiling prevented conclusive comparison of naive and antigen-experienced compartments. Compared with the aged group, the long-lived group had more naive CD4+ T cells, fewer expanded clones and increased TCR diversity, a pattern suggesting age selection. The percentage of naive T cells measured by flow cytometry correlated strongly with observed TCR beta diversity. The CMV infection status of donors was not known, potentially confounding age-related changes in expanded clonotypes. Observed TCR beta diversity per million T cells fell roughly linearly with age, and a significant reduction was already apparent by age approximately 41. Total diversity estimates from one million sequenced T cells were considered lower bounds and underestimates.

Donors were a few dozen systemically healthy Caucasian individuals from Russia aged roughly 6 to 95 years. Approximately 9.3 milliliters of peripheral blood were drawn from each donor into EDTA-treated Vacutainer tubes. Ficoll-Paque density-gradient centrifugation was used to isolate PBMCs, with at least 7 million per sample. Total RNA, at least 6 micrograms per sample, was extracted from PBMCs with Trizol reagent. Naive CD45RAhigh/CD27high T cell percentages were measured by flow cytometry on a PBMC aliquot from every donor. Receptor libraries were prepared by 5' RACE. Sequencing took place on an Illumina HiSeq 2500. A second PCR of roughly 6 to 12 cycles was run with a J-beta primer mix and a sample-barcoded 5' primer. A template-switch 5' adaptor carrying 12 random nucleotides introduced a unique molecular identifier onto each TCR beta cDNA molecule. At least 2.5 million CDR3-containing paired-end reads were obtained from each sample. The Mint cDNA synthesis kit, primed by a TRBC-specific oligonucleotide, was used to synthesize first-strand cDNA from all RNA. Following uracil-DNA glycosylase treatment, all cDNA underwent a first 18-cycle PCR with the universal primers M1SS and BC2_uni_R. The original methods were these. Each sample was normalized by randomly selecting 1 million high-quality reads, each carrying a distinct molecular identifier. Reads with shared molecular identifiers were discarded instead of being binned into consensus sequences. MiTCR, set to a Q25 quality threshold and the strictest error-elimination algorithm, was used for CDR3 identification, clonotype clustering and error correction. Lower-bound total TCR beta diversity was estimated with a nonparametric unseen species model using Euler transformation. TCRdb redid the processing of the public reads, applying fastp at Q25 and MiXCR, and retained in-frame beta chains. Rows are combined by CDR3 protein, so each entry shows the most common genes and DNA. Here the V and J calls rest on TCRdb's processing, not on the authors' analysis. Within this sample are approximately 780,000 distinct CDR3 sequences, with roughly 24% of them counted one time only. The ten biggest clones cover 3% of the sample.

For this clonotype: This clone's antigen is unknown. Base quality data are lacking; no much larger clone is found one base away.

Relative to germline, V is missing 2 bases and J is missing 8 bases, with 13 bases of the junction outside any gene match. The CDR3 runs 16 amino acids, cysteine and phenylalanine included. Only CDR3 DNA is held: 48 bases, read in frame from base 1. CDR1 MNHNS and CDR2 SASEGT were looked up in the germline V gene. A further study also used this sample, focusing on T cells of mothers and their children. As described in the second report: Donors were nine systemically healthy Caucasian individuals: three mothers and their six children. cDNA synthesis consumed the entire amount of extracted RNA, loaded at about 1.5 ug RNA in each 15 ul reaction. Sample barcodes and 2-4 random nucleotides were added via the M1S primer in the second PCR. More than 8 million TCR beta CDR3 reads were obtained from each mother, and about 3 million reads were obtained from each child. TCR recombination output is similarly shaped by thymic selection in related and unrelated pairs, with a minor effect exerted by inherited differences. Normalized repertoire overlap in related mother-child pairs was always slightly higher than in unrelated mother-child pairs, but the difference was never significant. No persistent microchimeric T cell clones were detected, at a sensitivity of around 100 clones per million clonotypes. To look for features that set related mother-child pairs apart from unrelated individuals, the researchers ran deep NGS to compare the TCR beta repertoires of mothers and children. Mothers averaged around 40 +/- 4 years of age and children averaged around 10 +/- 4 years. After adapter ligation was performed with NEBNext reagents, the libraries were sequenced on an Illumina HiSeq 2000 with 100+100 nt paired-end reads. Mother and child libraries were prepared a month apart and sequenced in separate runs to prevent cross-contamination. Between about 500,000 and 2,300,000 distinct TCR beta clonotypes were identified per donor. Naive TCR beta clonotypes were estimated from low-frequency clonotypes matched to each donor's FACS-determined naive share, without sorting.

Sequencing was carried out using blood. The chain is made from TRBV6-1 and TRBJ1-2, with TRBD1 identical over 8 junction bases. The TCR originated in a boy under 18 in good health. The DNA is TGTGCCAGCAGTGAACAGGGGGCGGGCAACCCTCAGGGCTACACCTTC. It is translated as CASSEQGAGNPQGYTF.